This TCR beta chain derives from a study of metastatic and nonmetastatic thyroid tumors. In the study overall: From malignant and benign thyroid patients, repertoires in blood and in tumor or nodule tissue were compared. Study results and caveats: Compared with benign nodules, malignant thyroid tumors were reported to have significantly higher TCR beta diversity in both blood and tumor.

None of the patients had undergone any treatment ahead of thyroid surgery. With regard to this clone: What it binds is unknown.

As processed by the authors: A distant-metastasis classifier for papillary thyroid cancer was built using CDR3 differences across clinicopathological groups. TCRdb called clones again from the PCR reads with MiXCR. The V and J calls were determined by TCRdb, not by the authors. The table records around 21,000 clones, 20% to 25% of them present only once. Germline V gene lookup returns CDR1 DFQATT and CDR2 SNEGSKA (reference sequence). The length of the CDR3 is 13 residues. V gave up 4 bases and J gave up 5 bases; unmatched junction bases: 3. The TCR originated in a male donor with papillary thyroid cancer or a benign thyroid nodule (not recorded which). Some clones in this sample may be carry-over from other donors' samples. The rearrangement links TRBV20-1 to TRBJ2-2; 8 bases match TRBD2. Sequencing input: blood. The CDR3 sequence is CSAIGRATGELFF. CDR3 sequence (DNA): TGCAGTGCTATCGGGAGGGCAACCGGGGAGCTGTTTTTT.